Presented here are 9 T cell receptor beta chains from one specimen sequenced in a study of T cell responses to AZD1222 COVID-19 vaccine. Only in-frame clones appear in the TCRdb table, and some are missing; sequencing was by immunoSEQ multiplex PCR. The sample records 65,000 to 95,000 clones, around 85% being singletons. The specimen was peripheral blood, collected 28 days after the second AZD1222 dose. These receptors were obtained from an adult who received the AZD1222 COVID-19 vaccine.

A single count supports this clone. The V call is TRBV3-1 (or the pseudogene TRBV3-2), the J call TRBJ1-6; D gene ambiguous. Trimming stripped 4 bases from V and 0 bases from J, with 7 bases between. The CDR3 contains 15 residues. CDR1 is LGHDT and CDR2 is YNNKEL in the germline V gene (reference sequence). CDR3 bases: TGTGCCAGCAGCCTACAGAGCTCCTATAATTCACCCCTCCACTTT. Protein product: CASSLQSSYNSPLHF.

This chain connects TRBV6-2 or TRBV6-3 to TRBJ2-3; D not certain. In germline, CDR1 is MNHEY, CDR2 SVGEGT. The CDR3 runs 11 residues. The germline V and J ends were trimmed by 6 bases and 2 bases, with 3 bases remaining between them. The DNA for the CDR3 is TGTGCCAGCAGCAACACAGATACGCAGTATTTT. This translates into CASSNTDTQYF.

The gene calls are TRBV19 and TRBJ2-1; D unclear. V was pared by 2 bases and J by 2 bases, with 4 bases between. This CDR3 contains 13 residues. Germline CDR1 is LNHDA and CDR2 is SQIVND (reference sequence). CDR3 sequence reads: CASSIRPYNEQFF. The CDR3 nucleotides are TGTGCCAGTAGTATACGACCCTACAATGAGCAGTTCTTC.

J is TRBJ1-1 and V is TRBV4-2, with D possibly being TRBD1 (5 bases). Germline CDR1 reads LGHNA; CDR2 reads YNFKEQ. V lost 4 bases and J lost 6, with 21 bases in between. This CDR3 spans 16 amino acids. The CDR3 sequence: CASSPQGARSVAEAFF. CDR3 coding DNA: TGTGCCAGCAGCCCACAAGGGGCCAGAAGCGTCGCTGAAGCTTTCTTT.

The chain carries TRBV28 and TRBJ2-2, with a weak D call TRBD2 (5 bases). There are 15 residues in the CDR3. The germline gives CDR1 MDHEN, CDR2 SYDVKM. V lost 4 bases and J 0 bases, leaving 9 bases between the germline ends. CDR3 DNA: TGTGCCAGCAGTTACCCGGGAACGAACACCGGGGAGCTGTTTTTT. Translating it yields CASSYPGTNTGELFF.

V usage is TRBV29-1 and J usage is TRBJ2-7; the D gene is possibly TRBD2 (6 bases). There are 12 residues in the CDR3. V dropped 7 bases and J dropped 2 bases, with 12 bases sitting between them. Germline CDR1 is SQVTM and CDR2 is ANQGSEA. The CDR3 nucleotides are TGCAGCGCCCTGGGGGGAACCTACGAGCAGTACTTC. Protein product: CSALGGTYEQYF.

The rearrangement joins TRBV27 to TRBJ2-3, with 10 bases aligning to TRBD1. The CDR3 length is 18 residues. The junction had 11 bases not matched to a gene; V was cut back by 2 bases and J by 3 bases. Per the germline V gene, CDR1 is MNHEY and CDR2 is SMNVEV (reference sequence). This chain's CDR3 is CASSLRRPGQGRTDTQYF. The DNA of the CDR3 is TGTGCCAGCAGTTTACGTAGACCGGGACAGGGGAGAACAGATACGCAGTATTTT.

The V and J genes are TRBV9 and TRBJ2-3, with D perhaps TRBD1 (5 bases). The germline V gene has CDR1 SGDLS and CDR2 YYNGEE. Deletions cut 0 bases from V and 0 bases from J, with 8 bases between. CDR3 length: 15 residues. The CDR3 DNA sequence: TGTGCCAGCAGCGTAGGACAGCCGAGCACAGATACGCAGTATTTT. Protein sequence: CASSVGQPSTDTQYF.

The chain has TRBV5-4 and TRBJ1-1, with 9 bases that match TRBD1. The V and J ends lost 5 bases and 0 bases, in that order; junction bases with no gene match: 17. The germline V gene has CDR1 SGHNT and CDR2 YYREEE (reference sequence). CDR3 size: 19 residues. The CDR3 region is CASSGGFQPQGAMNTEAFF. The CDR3 nucleotides are TGTGCCAGCAGTGGTGGATTTCAACCACAGGGGGCAATGAACACTGAAGCTTTCTTT.